This paragraph reports one TCR beta chain. The V gene's germline CDR1 is KGHSH and CDR2 LQKENI. The CDR3 is 14 residues long. Deletions cut 2 bases from V and 11 bases from J, with 15 bases between. Assay used: immunoSEQ multiplex PCR; TCRdb lists only in-frame clones, some missing. Of 350,000 to 400,000 clones in the sample, approximately 91% are singletons; the top ten hold approximately 3.7%. The treatment was: roughly 20 received Ad26.COV2.S at low or high dose, single or two shots; roughly 5 received placebo; per-sample allocation not given. Day 63 after the first vaccine or placebo injection was the time point for sampling. In Boston, an adult donor aged 18-55 years took part. The data were taken from a study of Ad26.COV2.S vaccination and SARS-CoV-2 variants. In the study overall: Donor had been placed in the Ad26.COV2.S arm of the COV1001 trial.

This chain connects TRBV18 to TRBJ1-4; a possible D gene is TRBD1 (5 bases). This receptor was identified in a person aged 18 to 65 who received the Ad26.COV2.S COVID-19 vaccine or a placebo. The sample here was peripheral blood, taken in a trial of Ad26.COV2.S vaccine versus placebo. CDR3: CASSPYQGGGKLFF. CDR3 bases: TGTGCCAGCTCACCATATCAGGGCGGGGGGAAACTGTTTTTT. The variable domain in full, completed from reference TRBV18 and TRBJ1-4, reads NAGVMQNPRHLVRRRGQEARLRCSPMKGHSHVYWYRQLPEEGLKFMVYLQKENIIDESGMPKERFSAEFPKEGPSILRIQQVVRGDSAAYFCASSPYQGGGKLFFGSGTQLSVL.